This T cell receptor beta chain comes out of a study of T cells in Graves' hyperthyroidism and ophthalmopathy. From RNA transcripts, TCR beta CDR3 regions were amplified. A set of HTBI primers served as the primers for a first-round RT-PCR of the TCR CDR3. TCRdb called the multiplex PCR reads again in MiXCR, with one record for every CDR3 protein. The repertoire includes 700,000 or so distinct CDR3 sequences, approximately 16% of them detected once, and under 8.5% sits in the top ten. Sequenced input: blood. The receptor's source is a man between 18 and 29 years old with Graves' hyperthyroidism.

CDR3 region: CSAPDPGGGYTF. For the CDR3, the DNA is TGCAGTGCCCCCGACCCGGGGGGTGGCTACACCTTC. The chain joins TRBV20-1 to TRBJ1-2; D is perhaps TRBD1 (5 bases). V lost 6 bases, J lost 7 bases, and 15 bases lay in between. This CDR3 is 12 amino acids long. CDR1 is DFQATT, CDR2 SNEGSKA, per germline (reference sequence).